This T cell receptor (beta chain) came from a study of blood T cell repertoires in COVID-19 (dated by TCRdb to 2018 to 2020). About the study as a whole: Collaborator samples came from the United States, Italy and Spain and covered acute and convalescent phases of COVID-19. The prospective study material was composed of cDNA or gDNA derived from T cells, B-cell-depleted T cells, or PBMCs. Deeply sampled blood TCRbeta repertoires from subjects exposed to, actively infected with, or recovered from COVID-19 were included in the dataset. The repertoires were released in a freely available public database meant as a resource for research on the immune response to SARS-CoV-2. The samples were drawn from the first 160 participants of the ongoing ImmuneRACE study and from about 1,200 subjects provided by 6 global collaborators. Nearly every sample came with metadata listing a de-identified subject ID, COVID-19 status, age in years and sex. HLA class I and class II types, where available, came from metadata supplied by the sample provider rather than from assay-based typing. The research as a whole found: How much clinical and demographic metadata was included differed by source and by participant, and the metadata was provided uncurated.

For this clone: Which antigen it targets is not known. Nothing much larger sits one base from this clone, and base qualities are not available.

Reading the germline V gene gives CDR1 MDHEN and CDR2 SYDVKM. The germline ends are 7 bases apart after V is trimmed by 6 bases and J by 1 base. The CDR3 spans 13 residues, from the cysteine through the phenylalanine. Solely the CDR3 DNA is kept, with 39 bases framed from the first base. The immunoSEQ Assay, a bias-controlled multiplex PCR, was used to amplify TCRbeta CDR3 regions from genomic DNA. Per the authors' processing: The number of nucleated cells in each sample was estimated from the amplification of reference gene primers within the assay. To quantify the absolute abundance of each unique TCRbeta CDR3 rearrangement, sequence reads were collapsed and filtered. For each sample, productive Simpson clonality was calculated as the square root of Simpson's diversity index over productive rearrangements. This is the immuneACCESS table as TCRdb keeps it, with only in-frame sequences that have V and J called. A part of the clones is gone; compared with another copy, unresolved V genes explain less than half, and the rest is unexplained. Clone size and V and J calls were adopted from that table, with D and trimming inferred from the DNA. In this sample the table shows tens of thousands of clones, about 91% of which occur a single time. Clones ranked in the top ten supply about 3.6% of the sample.

At one collaborating source in Seattle, patients were enrolled during active infection and were followed longitudinally through the course of disease. Collaborating institutions collected whole blood in K2EDTA tubes following their own protocols. Collaborator samples were shipped for TCRbeta analysis as frozen whole blood, isolated PBMCs, or DNA extracted from either sample type. The receptor was isolated from a middle-aged man with COVID-19, enrolled during active disease. The sample consisted of peripheral blood. This sequence uses TRBV28 and TRBJ1-5; the D gene lacks a confident call. The CDR3 sequence is CASREYSNQPQHF. The nucleotide sequence is given as TGTGCCAGCAGGGAGTACAGCAATCAGCCCCAGCATTTT.